Below, one TCR beta chain is given with its context. The antigen it recognizes is unknown. One junction end disagrees with the germline gene, perhaps due to a read error. Receptor amplification or capture employed 5' RACE. Sequencer: Illumina HiSeq 2500. A second PCR of about 6 to 12 cycles was performed with a sample-barcoded 5' primer and a J-beta primer mix. A unique molecular identifier was introduced onto each TCR beta cDNA molecule by a template-switch 5' adaptor carrying 12 random nucleotides. Each sample yielded at least 3 million CDR3-containing paired-end reads. First-strand cDNA synthesis was performed from all RNA using the Mint cDNA synthesis kit, with priming by a TRBC-specific oligonucleotide. All cDNA was treated with uracil-DNA glycosylase and then went through a first 18-cycle PCR with the universal primers M1SS and BC2_uni_R. In the paper's pipeline: Normalization of each sample was performed by random selection of 1 million high-quality reads, each carrying a distinct molecular identifier. Instead of being binned into consensus sequences, reads with shared molecular identifiers were discarded. MiTCR, with a Q25 quality threshold and the strictest error-elimination algorithm, was used for CDR3 identification, clonotype clustering and error correction. A nonparametric unseen species model with Euler transformation was used to estimate a lower bound on total TCR beta diversity. The public reads were reanalyzed by TCRdb: fastp trimming at Q25, MiXCR alignment, in-frame beta chains only. One record per CDR3 amino acid sequence lists the most common genes and DNA. The V and J calls and clone size come from TCRdb's table, not from the authors' own analysis. Here the sample has 1.5 million to 2 million distinct CDR3 sequences; 28% occur a single time. The ten largest account for over 7% of the sample.

The record originates from a study of blood T cells in healthy people across ages (dated by TCRdb to 2015 to 2017). About the investigation overall: In model experiments, template switching captured roughly one uniquely barcoded TCR beta cDNA molecule for every two T cells. Using deep sequencing normalized with unique cDNA molecular identifiers, the study measured how TCR beta repertoire diversity changes with age. The donors were split into four age groups: young (average 16 years), middle-aged (about 40), aged (more than 60) and long-lived (about 74). To avoid experimental bias, donors of different ages were spread randomly across the sequencing lanes. The study analyzed two additional independent replicas of 1 million unique cDNA reads from the same blood draw for two donors, one aged 18 to 29 and one aged 80 or older.

From its cysteine to its phenylalanine, the CDR3 spans 12 amino acids. Only the CDR3 DNA stays, 36 bases, in frame from base 1. CDR1 and CDR2 are drawn from the germline V gene (reference sequence): DFQATT, SNEGSKA. The donors were around 39 Caucasian individuals from Russia, aged roughly 6 to 90 years, who were systemically healthy. Each donor gave around 9.5 milliliters of peripheral blood, collected into EDTA-treated Vacutainer tubes. Ficoll-Paque density-gradient centrifugation was used to isolate PBMCs, with at least 6 million obtained per sample. Trizol reagent was used to extract total RNA from the PBMCs, yielding at least 6 micrograms per sample. The percentages of naive CD45RAhigh/CD27high T cells were determined by flow cytometry on a PBMC aliquot from every donor. Summary of the overall study and its limitations: Because profiling used bulk unsorted PBMCs, naive and antigen-experienced compartments could not be compared conclusively. A strong correlation was found between observed TCR beta diversity and the percentage of naive T cells measured by flow cytometry. Observed TCR beta diversity per million T cells fell roughly linearly with age, and a significant reduction was already apparent by age roughly 41. Estimates of total diversity based on one million sequenced T cells were regarded as lower bounds and as underestimates. The CMV infection status of donors was not known, potentially confounding age-related changes in expanded clonotypes. Compared with the aged group, more naive CD4+ T cells, fewer expanded clones and increased TCR diversity were shown by the long-lived group, suggesting age selection.

The sequenced material came from blood. The TCR sequence derives from a woman younger than 45 in good health. The chain joins TRBV20-1 to TRBJ1-6, with the D gene uncertain. The DNA is as follows: TGCAGTGCTAGAGATACGGGGTCACCCCCCCACTTT. It codes for CSARDTGSPPHF.